One and the same sample provided the 2 T cell receptor beta chains below, sequenced in a study of neurological immune-mediated disorders (dated by TCRdb to between 2019 and 2020). Libraries were constructed by 5' RACE. Sequenced using an Illumina HiSeq 2500. TCRdb took the public reads, trimmed them with fastp at Q25, ran MiXCR for clone calling and kept in-frame beta chains. Every entry covers one CDR3 protein and lists the most common genes and DNA from its rows. Counted in this sample were 120,000 or so distinct CDR3 sequences; roughly 3.2% of them appeared once. 1% to 1.5% of the sample goes to the ten largest clones. What was sequenced was PBMCs. Receptor source: a woman in her thirties with multiple sclerosis.

This clonotype was found many times. The chain uses TRBV7-8 and TRBJ2-1; TRBD2 agrees at 9 bases. V trimming: 4 bases; J trimming: 4 bases; junction bases outside the gene matches: 5. The CDR3 extends over 15 amino acids. From germline, CDR1 is SGHVS and CDR2 FQNEAQ. DNA for the CDR3: TGTGCCAGCAGCTCAGTAGCGGGGGTATACAATGAGCAGTTCTTC. It encodes CASSSVAGVYNEQFF.

Many counts were recorded for this clonotype. The chain carries TRBV6-6 and TRBJ2-7; D may be TRBD1 (6 bases). Germline CDR1 MNHNY, CDR2 SVGAGI (reference sequence). CDR3 length: 17 amino acids. V was trimmed by 0 bases and J by 3 bases, leaving 18 bases between them. This CDR3 is CASSYSLQIRDIYEQYF. Written as DNA, the CDR3 is TGTGCCAGCAGTTACTCGCTCCAAATCCGGGACATCTACGAGCAGTACTTC.